By sample share, the clone carrying this TCR beta chain is medium-sized. Its matching antigen is unknown. Whole-study results and caveats: Tumor-infiltrating Treg TCR alpha and beta sequences overlapped most with tumor naive CD4+ T cells, then blood naive. The larger cohort examined one V-J beta rearrangement, not whole repertoires.

CD4+CD45RO+CD25- cells were isolated as memory CD4+ T cells. CDR1 is SGHTA, CDR2 FQGNSA, per germline. Germline trimming cut 5 bases from V and 2 bases from J; bases unmatched to any gene: 6. The CDR3 loop spans 15 amino acids. Semi-nested PCR with Nested Universal Primer A followed constant-region reverse priming of full-length variable regions. From the 5' RACE reads, TCRdb called clonotypes with MiXCR, one entry per CDR3 protein. The sample gives 55,000 to 70,000 distinct CDR3 sequences, roughly 30% of which show up once; 2.5% to 3.5% is in the top ten. This chain links TRBV7-2 with TRBJ2-3; 8 nucleotides line up with TRBD2. The sequence came from a female donor with breast cancer. Material for sequencing was tumor-infiltrating memory CD4+ T cells sorted from the breast tumor. Subset denoted: memory CD4+ T cells, CD4+CD45RO+CD25-. Written as DNA, the CDR3 is TGTGCCAGCAGCGACGGGACTAGAACCACAGATACGCAGTATTTT. Protein sequence: CASSDGTRTTDTQYF.